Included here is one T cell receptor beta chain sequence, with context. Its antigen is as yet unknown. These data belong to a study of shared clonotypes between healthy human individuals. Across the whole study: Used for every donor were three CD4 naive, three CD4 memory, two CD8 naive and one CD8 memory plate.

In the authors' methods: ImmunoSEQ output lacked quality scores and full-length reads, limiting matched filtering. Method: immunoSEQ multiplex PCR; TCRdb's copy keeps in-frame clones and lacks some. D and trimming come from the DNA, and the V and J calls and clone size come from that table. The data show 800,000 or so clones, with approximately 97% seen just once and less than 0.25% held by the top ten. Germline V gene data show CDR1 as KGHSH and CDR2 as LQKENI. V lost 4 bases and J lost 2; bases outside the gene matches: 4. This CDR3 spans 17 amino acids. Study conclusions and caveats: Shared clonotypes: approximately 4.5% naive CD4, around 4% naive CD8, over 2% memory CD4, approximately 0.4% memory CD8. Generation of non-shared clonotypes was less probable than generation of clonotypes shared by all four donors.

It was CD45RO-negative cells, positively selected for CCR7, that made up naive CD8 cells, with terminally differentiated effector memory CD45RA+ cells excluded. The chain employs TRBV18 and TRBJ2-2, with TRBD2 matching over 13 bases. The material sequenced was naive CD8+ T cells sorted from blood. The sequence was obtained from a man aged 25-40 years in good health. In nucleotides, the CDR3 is TGTGCCAGCTCACTATGGACTAGCGGGAGTAACACCGGGGAGCTGTTTTTT. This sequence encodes CASSLWTSGSNTGELFF.